This T cell receptor (beta chain) was found in a study of T-cell memory formation after mild COVID-19. Using its own MiXCR run on the 5' RACE reads, TCRdb lists one record per CDR3 protein. The sample contains around 370,000 distinct CDR3 sequences, under 25% of which appear only once. Study results and limitations: Researchers report contracting CD4+ clones mostly in CM and EM, with CD8+ clones in EMRA.

About this clonotype: Its antigen is undetermined.

The germline V and J ends were trimmed by 3 bases and 12 bases, with 15 bases remaining between them. The CDR3 totals 12 residues. Germline V gives CDR1 SEHNR, CDR2 FQNEAQ (reference sequence). Sequencing was done on a sample of PBMCs or a T cell subset sorted from them (not recorded which). The chain joins TRBV7-9 to TRBJ2-7, with D possibly TRBD1 on 5 matching bases. The sequence came from an adult woman who had mild COVID-19 (a few samples of this study predate the infection). Cell type and time point are not known. The CDR3 spells CASSFTDNHPYF. CDR3 sequence (DNA): TGTGCCAGCAGCTTTACGGACAACCACCCGTACTTC.